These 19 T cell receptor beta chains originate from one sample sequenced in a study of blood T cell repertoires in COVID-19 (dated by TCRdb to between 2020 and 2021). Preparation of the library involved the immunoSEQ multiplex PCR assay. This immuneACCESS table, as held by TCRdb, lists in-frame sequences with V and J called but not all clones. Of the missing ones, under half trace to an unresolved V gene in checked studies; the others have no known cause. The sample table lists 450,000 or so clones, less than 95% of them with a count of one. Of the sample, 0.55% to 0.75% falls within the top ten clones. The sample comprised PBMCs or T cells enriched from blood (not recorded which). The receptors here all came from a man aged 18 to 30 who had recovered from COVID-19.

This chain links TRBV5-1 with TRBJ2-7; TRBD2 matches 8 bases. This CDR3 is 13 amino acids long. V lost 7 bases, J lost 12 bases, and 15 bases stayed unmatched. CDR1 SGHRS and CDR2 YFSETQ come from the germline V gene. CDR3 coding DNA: TGCGCCAGCTCCTCCTCGGGACTAGGGATCCCGTACTTC. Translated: CASSSSGLGIPYF.

CDR3 residues: CASSIRARTGGSRWENTEAFF. The DNA for the CDR3 is TGTGCCAGTAGTATTCGCGCTCGGACAGGGGGCTCGAGGTGGGAGAACACTGAAGCTTTCTTT. The chain joins TRBV19 to TRBJ1-1, with 11 bases aligning to TRBD1. Germline-derived CDR1 and CDR2 are LNHDA and SQIVND (reference sequence). V lost 3 bases to trimming and J lost 1 base; unmatched junction nucleotides: 19. The CDR3 extends over 21 amino acids.

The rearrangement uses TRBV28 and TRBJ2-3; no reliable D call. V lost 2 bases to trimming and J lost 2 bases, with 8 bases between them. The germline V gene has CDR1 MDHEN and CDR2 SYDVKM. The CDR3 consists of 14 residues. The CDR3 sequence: CASSLRVFTDTQYF. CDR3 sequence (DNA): TGTGCCAGCAGTTTAAGAGTCTTCACAGATACGCAGTATTTT.

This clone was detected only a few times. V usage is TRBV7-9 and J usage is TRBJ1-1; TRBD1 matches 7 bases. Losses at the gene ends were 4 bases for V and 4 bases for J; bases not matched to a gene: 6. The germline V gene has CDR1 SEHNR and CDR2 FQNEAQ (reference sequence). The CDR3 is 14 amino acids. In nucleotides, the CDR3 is TGTGCCAGCAGCTCTTTGACAGGGTCCACTGAAGCTTTCTTT. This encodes CASSSLTGSTEAFF.

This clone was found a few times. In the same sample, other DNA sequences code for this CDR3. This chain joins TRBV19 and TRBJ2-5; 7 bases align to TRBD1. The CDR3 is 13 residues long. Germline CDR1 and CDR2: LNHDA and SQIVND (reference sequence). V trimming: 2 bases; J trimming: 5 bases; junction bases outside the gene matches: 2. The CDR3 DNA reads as TGTGCCAGTAGTATACAGGGACAGGAGACCCAGTACTTC. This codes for CASSIQGQETQYF.

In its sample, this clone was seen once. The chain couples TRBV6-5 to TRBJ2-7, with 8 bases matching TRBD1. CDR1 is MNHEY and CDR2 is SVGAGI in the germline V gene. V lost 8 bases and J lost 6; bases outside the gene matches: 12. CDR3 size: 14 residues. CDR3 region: CASCTGGKVGEQYF. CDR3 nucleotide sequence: TGTGCCAGCTGTACAGGGGGAAAGGTTGGCGAGCAGTACTTC.

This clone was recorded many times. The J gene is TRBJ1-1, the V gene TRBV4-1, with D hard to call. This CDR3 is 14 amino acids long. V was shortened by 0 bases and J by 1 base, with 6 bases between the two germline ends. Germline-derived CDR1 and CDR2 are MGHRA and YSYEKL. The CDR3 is CASSQETENTEAFF. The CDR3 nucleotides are TGCGCCAGCAGCCAAGAAACAGAGAACACTGAAGCTTTCTTT.

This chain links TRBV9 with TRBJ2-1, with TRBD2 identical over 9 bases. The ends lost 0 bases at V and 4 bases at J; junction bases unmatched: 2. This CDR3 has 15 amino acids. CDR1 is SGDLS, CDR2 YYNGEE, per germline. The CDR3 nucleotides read TGTGCCAGCAGCGTAGGACTAGCGGAGTACAATGAGCAGTTCTTC. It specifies CASSVGLAEYNEQFF.

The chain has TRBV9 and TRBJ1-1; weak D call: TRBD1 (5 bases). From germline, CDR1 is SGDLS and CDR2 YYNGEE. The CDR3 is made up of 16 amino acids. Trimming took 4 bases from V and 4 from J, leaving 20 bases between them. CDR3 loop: CASSPQTSRGGTEAFF. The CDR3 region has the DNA TGTGCCAGCAGCCCACAGACTTCCCGGGGGGGCACTGAAGCTTTCTTT.

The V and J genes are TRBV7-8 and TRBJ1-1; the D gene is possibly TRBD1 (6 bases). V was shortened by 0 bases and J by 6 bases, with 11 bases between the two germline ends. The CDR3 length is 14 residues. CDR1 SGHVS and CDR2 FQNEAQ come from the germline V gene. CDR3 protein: CASSLAGAGAEAFF. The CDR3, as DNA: TGTGCCAGCAGCTTAGCGGGGGCGGGCGCTGAAGCTTTCTTT.

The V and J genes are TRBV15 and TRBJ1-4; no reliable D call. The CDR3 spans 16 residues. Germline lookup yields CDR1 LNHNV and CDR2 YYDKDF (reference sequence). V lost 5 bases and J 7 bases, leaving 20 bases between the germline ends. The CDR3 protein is CATSALGREEGEKLFF. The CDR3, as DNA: TGTGCCACCAGCGCCCTAGGGCGGGAGGAAGGTGAAAAACTGTTTTTT.

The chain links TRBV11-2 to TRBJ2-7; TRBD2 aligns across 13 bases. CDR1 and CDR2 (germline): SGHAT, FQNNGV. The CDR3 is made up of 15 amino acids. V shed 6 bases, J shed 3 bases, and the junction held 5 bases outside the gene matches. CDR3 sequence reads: CASRIGLAGVYEQYF. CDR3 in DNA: TGTGCCAGCAGAATAGGACTAGCGGGGGTCTACGAGCAGTACTTC.

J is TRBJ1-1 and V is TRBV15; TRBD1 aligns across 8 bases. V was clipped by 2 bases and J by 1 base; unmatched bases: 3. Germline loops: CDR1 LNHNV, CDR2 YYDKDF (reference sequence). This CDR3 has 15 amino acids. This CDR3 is CATSRFGTGNTEAFF. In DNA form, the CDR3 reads TGTGCCACCAGCAGATTCGGGACAGGGAACACTGAAGCTTTCTTT.

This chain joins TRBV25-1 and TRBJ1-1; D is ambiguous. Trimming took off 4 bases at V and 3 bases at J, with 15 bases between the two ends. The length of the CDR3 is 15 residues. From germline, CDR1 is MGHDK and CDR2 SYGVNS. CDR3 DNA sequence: TGTGCCAGCAGTGCAGTGGCCCCCCGGGACACTGAAGCTTTCTTT. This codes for CASSAVAPRDTEAFF.

The CDR3 loop is CASSQVRGGYQPQHF. CDR3 DNA: TGCGCCAGCAGCCAAGTAAGGGGCGGTTATCAGCCCCAGCATTTT. The rearrangement joins TRBV4-1 to TRBJ1-5; TRBD1 might be the D (5 bases). Per the germline V gene, CDR1 is MGHRA and CDR2 is YSYEKL. This CDR3 has 15 residues. With 1 base removed from V and 5 bases from J, the gap between germline ends came to 12 bases.

In DNA form, the CDR3 reads TGTGCCAGCAGACGCACAGGGGTCAATCAGCCCCAGCATTTT. Translated: CASRRTGVNQPQHF. V gene TRBV6-5 combines with J gene TRBJ1-5; TRBD1 aligns across 7 bases. The CDR3 extends over 14 amino acids. The germline V gene encodes CDR1 MNHEY and CDR2 SVGAGI. With 6 bases clipped from V and 3 bases from J, the junction kept 5 bases outside the gene matches.

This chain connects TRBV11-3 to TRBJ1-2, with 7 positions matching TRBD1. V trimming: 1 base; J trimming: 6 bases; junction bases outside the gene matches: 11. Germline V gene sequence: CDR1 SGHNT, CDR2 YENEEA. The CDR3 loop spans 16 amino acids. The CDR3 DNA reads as TGTGCCAGCAGCTTAGGTGCCCCGGGACAGAAGGATGGCTACACCTTC. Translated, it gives CASSLGAPGQKDGYTF.

The CDR3 bases are TGTGCCAGTACTTTGGGCCGAGCTAACTATGGCTACACCTTC. Its translation is CASTLGRANYGYTF. This chain links TRBV19 with TRBJ1-2; unclear D gene. Germline V gene data show CDR1 as LNHDA and CDR2 as SQIVND (reference sequence). The CDR3 is 14 residues long. V was trimmed by 7 bases and J by 0 bases, leaving 12 bases between them.

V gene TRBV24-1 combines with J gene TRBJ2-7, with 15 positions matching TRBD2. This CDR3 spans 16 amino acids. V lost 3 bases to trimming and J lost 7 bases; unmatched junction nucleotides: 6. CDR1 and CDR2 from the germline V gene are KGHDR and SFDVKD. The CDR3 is CATSDRGLAGGEEQYF. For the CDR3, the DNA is TGTGCCACCAGTGATCGGGGACTAGCGGGAGGTGAAGAGCAGTACTTC.